The 24 T cell receptor beta chains presented below share a single source sample, sequenced in a study of shared clonotypes between healthy human individuals. Assay: immunoSEQ multiplex PCR; the TCRdb copy retains only in-frame clones and omits some. The sample has roughly 1 million clones, approximately 78% seen once. Sequencing input: memory CD4+ T cells from PBMCs. Subset denoted: CD45RA-negative fraction. The receptors stem from a man younger than 35 in good health. Some clones in this sample may be carry-over from other donors' samples.

Note on this clone: The same CDR3 also results from other DNA sequences found in this sample. As DNA, the CDR3 is TGTGCCAGCAGTTTAGGTAGAAAACTGTTTTTT. Amino acid sequence: CASSLGRKLFF. This chain joins TRBV28 and TRBJ1-4, with D hard to call. This CDR3 is 11 amino acids long. V lost 2 bases, J lost 10 bases, and 5 bases lay in between. Germline values: CDR1 MDHEN, CDR2 SYDVKM. Combining the CDR3 with reference TRBV28 and TRBJ1-4 gives the whole variable domain DVKVTQSSRYLVKRTGEKVFLECVQDMDHENMFWYRQDPGLGLRLIYFSYDVKMKEKGDIPEGYSVSREKKERFSLILESASTNQTSMYLCASSLGRKLFFGSGTQLSVL.

The gene calls are TRBV18 and TRBJ2-5; D may be TRBD2 (5 bases). Germline CDR1 KGHSH, CDR2 LQKENI. V lost 0 bases and J lost 4, with 9 bases in between. The CDR3 spans 14 residues. DNA for the CDR3: TGTGCCAGCTCACCACCGGCTGAGGGAGAGACCCAGTACTTC. Protein product: CASSPPAEGETQYF.

The gene calls are TRBV5-4 and TRBJ1-2, with unresolved D. The V gene lost 5 bases and the J gene lost 4 bases, with 12 bases spanning the gap. The CDR3 is 13 amino acids. Germline V gene lookup returns CDR1 SGHNT and CDR2 YYREEE (reference sequence). The CDR3 DNA reads as TGTGCCAGCAGTTTGAACTCAGTCTATGGCTACACCTTC. This translates into CASSLNSVYGYTF.

The chain uses TRBV28 and TRBJ2-7; D not resolved. The CDR3 runs to 14 residues. Per germline, CDR1 MDHEN and CDR2 SYDVKM. Trimming removed 7 bases from V and 4 bases from J, with 17 bases in between. CDR3 sequence: CASKPSPARYEQYF. The CDR3 DNA reads TGTGCCAGCAAACCCAGCCCGGCGAGATACGAGCAGTACTTC.

This clone was detected a few times. The sample has other DNA sequences that encode this CDR3 too. The chain joins TRBV2 to TRBJ2-1; the match to TRBD1 covers 9 bases. CDR3 length equals 14 residues. Germline CDR1 is SNHLY and CDR2 is FYNNEI. Losses at the gene ends were 4 bases for V and 4 bases for J; bases not matched to a gene: 2. The CDR3 sequence is CASSGDREYNEQFF. CDR3 sequence (DNA): TGTGCCAGCAGTGGGGACAGGGAATACAATGAGCAGTTCTTC.

CDR3 sequence reads: CASSPGRNQPQHF. The CDR3 DNA reads as TGTGCCAGCAGTCCCGGGAGAAATCAGCCCCAGCATTTT. The gene calls are TRBV2 and TRBJ1-5; no definite D call. The germline gives CDR1 SNHLY, CDR2 FYNNEI. With 5 bases removed from V and 4 bases from J, the gap between germline ends came to 9 bases. The CDR3 loop spans 13 amino acids.

The chain recombines TRBV6-5 with TRBJ2-7; TRBD2 matches 8 bases. The V gene's germline CDR1 is MNHEY and CDR2 SVGAGI. CDR3 length: 15 amino acids. Losses at the gene ends were 2 bases for V and 2 bases for J; bases not matched to a gene: 5. The CDR3 loop is CASSYRTSGTYEQYF. The DNA for the CDR3 is TGTGCCAGCAGTTACAGAACTAGCGGAACCTACGAGCAGTACTTC.

The chain couples TRBV28 to TRBJ2-1, with 8 bases aligning to TRBD1. This CDR3 has 16 amino acids. Losses at the gene ends were 3 bases for V and 5 bases for J; bases not matched to a gene: 9. The germline CDR1 and CDR2 sequences are MDHEN and SYDVKM. As DNA, the CDR3 is TGTGCCAGCAGTTTGTTGGGCAGGGGGCGAGACAATGAGCAGTTCTTC. This sequence encodes CASSLLGRGRDNEQFF.

This clone was seen a handful of times. The rearrangement joins TRBV10-2 to TRBJ2-7; the match to TRBD2 covers 8 bases. CDR1 is WSHSY, CDR2 SAAADI, per germline. This CDR3 has 16 residues. Trimming took 6 bases from V and 5 from J; bases not matched to a gene: 15. The CDR3 here is CASRGTETSEGNEQYF. As DNA, the CDR3 is TGCGCCAGCAGGGGTACCGAGACTAGCGAGGGGAACGAGCAGTACTTC.

This chain uses TRBV5-1 with TRBJ2-3, with D uncertain. Looked up from germline, CDR1 is SGHRS and CDR2 is YFSETQ. Trimming removed 6 bases from V and 1 base from J, with 12 bases in between. The CDR3 is made up of 14 amino acids. CDR3 DNA: TGCGCCAGCAAACTGGACCCCGGCACAGATACGCAGTATTTT. It yields the protein CASKLDPGTDTQYF.

The gene calls are TRBV28 and TRBJ2-7, with 10 bases aligning to TRBD2. The CDR3 runs to 13 residues. Germline CDR1 MDHEN, CDR2 SYDVKM. The trim removed 6 bases at V and 3 bases at J, leaving 2 bases unmatched. The CDR3 bases are TGTGCCAGCAGCCGGACTAGCGGCTACGAGCAGTACTTC. Its protein product is CASSRTSGYEQYF.

To note about this clone: A read error may explain this, as a much larger clone is one base away. The gene calls are TRBV5-4 and TRBJ2-2, with 7 bases lining up with TRBD2. The CDR3 is 14 residues long. The J segment lost 6 bases and the V segment lost 1 base, leaving 3 bases of the junction unmatched. Germline assignment: CDR1 SGHNT and CDR2 YYREEE (reference sequence). This chain's CDR3 is CASSLLGGSGELFF. The CDR3 bases are TGTGCCAGCAGCTTGCTGGGAGGGTCCGGGGAGCTGTTTTTT.

This clone showed up just a few times. The chain carries TRBV28 and TRBJ1-2; TRBD1 is a possible D gene (5 bases). Trimming took off 7 bases at V and 0 bases at J, with 12 bases between the two ends. Germline CDR1 reads MDHEN; CDR2 reads SYDVKM. CDR3 length: 14 amino acids. Written as DNA, the CDR3 is TGTGCCAGCACCGTGGGACGGACTAACTATGGCTACACCTTC. The encoded protein is CASTVGRTNYGYTF.

This chain uses TRBV11-3 with TRBJ2-3, with D possibly being TRBD1 or TRBD2 (7 bases each). Trimming cost V 5 bases and J 2 bases, with 14 bases left between them. The germline gives CDR1 SGHNT, CDR2 YENEEA. This CDR3 has 15 amino acids. CDR3 region: CASSQGGTSTDTQYF. The CDR3, as DNA: TGTGCCAGCAGCCAGGGGGGGACGTCCACAGATACGCAGTATTTT.

The V and J genes are TRBV7-8 and TRBJ1-5; D unclear. From germline, CDR1 is SGHVS and CDR2 FQNEAQ. CDR3 length equals 15 residues. Trimming took 5 bases from V and 2 from J, leaving 13 bases between them. The CDR3 reads CASSRLPDGNQPQHF. In DNA form, the CDR3 reads TGTGCCAGCAGCCGACTGCCCGATGGCAATCAGCCCCAGCATTTT.

V gene TRBV2 combines with J gene TRBJ2-2; the D call may be TRBD1 or TRBD2 (6 bases each). V dropped 6 bases and J dropped 4 bases, with 12 bases sitting between them. The germline gives CDR1 SNHLY, CDR2 FYNNEI. The CDR3 spans 14 residues. The CDR3 bases are TGTGCCAGCAGAGGGGGGACAAGCACCGGGGAGCTGTTTTTT. This gives the protein CASRGGTSTGELFF. Combining the CDR3 with reference TRBV2 and TRBJ2-2 gives the whole variable domain EPEVTQTPSHQVTQMGQEVILRCVPISNHLYFYWYRQILGQKVEFLVSFYNNEISEKSEIFDDQFSVERPDGSNFTLKIRSTKLEDSAMYFCASRGGTSTGELFFGEGSRLTVL.

This clone was seen ten or more times. The gene calls are TRBV6-1 and TRBJ1-5; 7 bases are shared with TRBD1. Germline CDR1 reads MNHNS; CDR2 reads SASEGT. The CDR3 is 14 residues long. V shed 5 bases, J shed 5 bases, and the junction held 6 bases outside the gene matches. CDR3 loop: CASSNDRVDQPQHF. The CDR3 region has the DNA TGTGCCAGCAGTAACGACAGGGTGGATCAGCCCCAGCATTTT.

The rearrangement joins TRBV27 to TRBJ2-1; 7 bases are shared with TRBD1. The CDR3 length is 13 residues. The trim removed 6 bases at V and 5 bases at J, leaving 4 bases unmatched. CDR1 and CDR2 from the germline V gene are MNHEY and SMNVEV (reference sequence). CDR3 sequence: CASSRGTDNEQFF. The CDR3 DNA is TGTGCCAGCAGCCGTGGGACAGACAATGAGCAGTTCTTC.

A word on this clone: At the DNA level, this CDR3 is encoded by other sequences in the same sample as well. The V call is TRBV5-1, the J call TRBJ2-3; D unresolved. The CDR3 spans 14 residues. V gave up 2 bases and J gave up 3 bases, with 10 bases separating them. Germline CDR1 is SGHRS and CDR2 is YFSETQ. CDR3 in DNA: TGCGCCAGCAGCTTTAGGTCCTCTACAGATACGCAGTATTTT. This sequence encodes CASSFRSSTDTQYF.

V usage is TRBV5-4 and J usage is TRBJ2-2; 10 bases align to TRBD2. The CDR3 consists of 15 residues. The ends lost 4 bases at V and 4 bases at J; junction bases unmatched: 4. Germline V CDR1 and CDR2: SGHNT, YYREEE (reference sequence). CDR3 sequence reads: CASSPSGSPTGELFF. DNA for the CDR3: TGTGCCAGCAGCCCTAGCGGGAGCCCCACCGGGGAGCTGTTTTTT.

V gene TRBV5-6 combines with J gene TRBJ2-3, with unresolved D. The CDR3 totals 15 residues. The ends were cut back, 2 bases at V and 2 bases at J, with 12 bases in the middle. From germline, CDR1 is SGHDT and CDR2 YYEEEE. The CDR3: CASSFRRYSTDTQYF. CDR3 DNA sequence: TGTGCCAGCAGCTTCCGACGGTATTCCACAGATACGCAGTATTTT. The full variable domain, rest sourced from reference TRBV5-6 and TRBJ2-3, is DAGVTQSPTHLIKTRGQQVTLRCSPKSGHDTVSWYQQALGQGPQFIFQYYEEEERQRGNFPDRFSGHQFPNYSSELNVNALLLGDSALYLCASSFRRYSTDTQYFGPGTRLTVL.

The chain couples TRBV2 to TRBJ2-7; a weak D match, TRBD1 (6 bases). V shed 6 bases and J shed 3 bases, with 18 bases lying between them. Germline loops: CDR1 SNHLY, CDR2 FYNNEI. CDR3 length: 15 residues. For the CDR3, the DNA is TGTGCCAGCAGGAATCCCGGGACAAGAGGCTACGAGCAGTACTTC. Its translation is CASRNPGTRGYEQYF.

V and J are TRBV2 and TRBJ2-3; D gene uncertain. The V end was cut by 2 bases, the J end by 4 bases, with 13 bases between. Germline CDR1 reads SNHLY; CDR2 reads FYNNEI. The CDR3 length is 15 residues. CDR3 sequence: CASSERAASADTQYF. In DNA, the CDR3 is TGTGCCAGCAGTGAAAGGGCGGCTAGTGCAGATACGCAGTATTTT.

CDR3 bases: TGTGCCAGCAGTGAACACGGACAGGACCCGTCGCCCGGTCGGGGCTACACCTTC. Amino acid sequence: CASSEHGQDPSPGRGYTF. The rearrangement links TRBV6-1 to TRBJ1-2, with 7 bases aligning to TRBD1. V was pared by 2 bases and J by 8 bases, with 20 bases of the junction left unmatched. CDR1 and CDR2 from the germline V gene are MNHNS and SASEGT. This CDR3 is built from 18 residues.